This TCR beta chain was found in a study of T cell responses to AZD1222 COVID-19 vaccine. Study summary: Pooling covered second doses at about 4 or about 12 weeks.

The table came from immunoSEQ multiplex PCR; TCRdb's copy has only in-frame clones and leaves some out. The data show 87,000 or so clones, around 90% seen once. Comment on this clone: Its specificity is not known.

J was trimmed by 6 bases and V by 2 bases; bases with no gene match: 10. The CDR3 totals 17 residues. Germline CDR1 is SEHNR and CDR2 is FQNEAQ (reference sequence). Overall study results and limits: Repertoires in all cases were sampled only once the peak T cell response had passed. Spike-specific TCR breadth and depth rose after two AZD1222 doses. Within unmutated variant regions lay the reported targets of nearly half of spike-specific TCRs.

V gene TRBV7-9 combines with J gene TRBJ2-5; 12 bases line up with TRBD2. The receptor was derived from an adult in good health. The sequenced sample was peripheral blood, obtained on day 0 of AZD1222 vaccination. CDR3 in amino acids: CASSLSGLAGGLQTQYF. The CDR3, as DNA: TGTGCCAGCAGCTTAAGCGGGCTAGCGGGGGGGCTACAGACCCAGTACTTC.